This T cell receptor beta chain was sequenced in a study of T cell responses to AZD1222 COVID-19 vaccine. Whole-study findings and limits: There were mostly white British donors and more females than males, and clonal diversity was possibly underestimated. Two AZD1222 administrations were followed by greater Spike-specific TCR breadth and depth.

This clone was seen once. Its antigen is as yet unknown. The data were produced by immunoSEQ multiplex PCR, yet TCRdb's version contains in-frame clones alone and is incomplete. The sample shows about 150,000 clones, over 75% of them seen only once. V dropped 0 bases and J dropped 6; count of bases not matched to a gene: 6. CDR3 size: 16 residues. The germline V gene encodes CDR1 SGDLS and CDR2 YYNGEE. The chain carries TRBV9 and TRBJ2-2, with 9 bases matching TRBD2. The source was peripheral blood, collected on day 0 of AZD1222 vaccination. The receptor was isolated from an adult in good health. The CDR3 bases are TGTGCCAGCAGCGTAGTCTCTAGCGGGACCTCCGGGGAGCTGTTTTTT. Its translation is CASSVVSSGTSGELFF.